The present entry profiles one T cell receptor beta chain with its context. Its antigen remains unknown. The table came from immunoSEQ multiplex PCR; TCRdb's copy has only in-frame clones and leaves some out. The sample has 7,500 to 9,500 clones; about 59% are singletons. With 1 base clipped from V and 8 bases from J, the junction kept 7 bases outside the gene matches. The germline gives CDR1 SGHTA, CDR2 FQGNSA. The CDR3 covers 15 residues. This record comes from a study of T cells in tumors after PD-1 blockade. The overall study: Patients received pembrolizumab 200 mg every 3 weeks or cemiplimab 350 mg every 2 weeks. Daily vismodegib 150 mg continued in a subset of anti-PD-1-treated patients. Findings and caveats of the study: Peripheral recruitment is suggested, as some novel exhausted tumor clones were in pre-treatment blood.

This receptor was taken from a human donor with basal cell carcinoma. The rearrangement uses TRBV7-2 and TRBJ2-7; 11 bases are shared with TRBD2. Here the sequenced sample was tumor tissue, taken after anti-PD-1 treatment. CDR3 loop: CASSLDLAGGKKQYF. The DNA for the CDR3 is TGTGCCAGCAGCTTAGATCTAGCGGGGGGAAAAAAGCAGTACTTC.